One T cell receptor (beta chain) is described in this entry. Its antigen is not known. The data were taken from a study of T-cell reconstitution after alpha-beta-depleted transplantation in children. Unique molecular identifiers were built into the TCRbeta library. TCRdb called the PCR reads again in MiXCR, with one record for every CDR3 protein. The sample records about a million distinct CDR3 sequences, roughly 29% being singletons. Whole-study results and caveats: Several patients had high TCRbeta diversity at day 60; it came from surviving recipient T cells and thymic progenitors.

The germline V gene has CDR1 MNHEY and CDR2 SVGAGI. This CDR3 is built from 15 residues. Trimming shortened V by 2 bases and J by 7 bases, and 14 bases separated the two germline ends. This receptor was identified in a boy under two years old who had a stem cell transplant for SCID, so the T cells may come from the graft donor. The chain joins TRBV6-5 to TRBJ1-4; unclear D gene. The source material was PBMCs, mostly from graft donor cells, sampled 360 days after TCRalphabeta/CD19-depleted stem cell transplant. The CDR3 DNA reads as TGTGCCAGCAGTTACGCAGGAGGGTTCGGTGAAAAACTGTTTTTT. Amino acids: CASSYAGGFGEKLFF.